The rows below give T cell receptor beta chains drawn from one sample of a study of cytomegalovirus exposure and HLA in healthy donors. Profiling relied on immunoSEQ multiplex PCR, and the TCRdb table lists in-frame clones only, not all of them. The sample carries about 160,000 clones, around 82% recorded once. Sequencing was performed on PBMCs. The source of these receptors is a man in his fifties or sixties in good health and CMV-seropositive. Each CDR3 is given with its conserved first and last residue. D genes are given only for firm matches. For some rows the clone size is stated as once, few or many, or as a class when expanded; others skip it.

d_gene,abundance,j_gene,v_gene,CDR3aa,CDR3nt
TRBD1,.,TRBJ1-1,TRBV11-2,CASSPPPGHRGWNTEAFF,TGTGCCAGCAGCCCTCCTCCGGGACACAGGGGATGGAACACTGAAGCTTTCTTT
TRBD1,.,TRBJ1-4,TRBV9,CASSVDGTGGRKLFF,TGTGCCAGCAGCGTAGATGGGACAGGGGGGAGGAAACTGTTTTTT
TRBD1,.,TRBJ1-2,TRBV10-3,CAISEVRTGIYGYTF,TGTGCCATCAGTGAGGTTCGGACAGGGATCTATGGCTACACCTTC
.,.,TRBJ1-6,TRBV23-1,CASSQSTRWSPLHF,TGCGCCAGCAGTCAATCGACCAGGTGGTCACCCCTCCACTTT
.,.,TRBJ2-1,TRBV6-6,CASSLPEREQFF,TGTGCCAGCAGCCTCCCCGAGCGTGAGCAGTTCTTC
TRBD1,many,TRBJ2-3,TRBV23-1,CASSHTRQGFEDTQYF,TGCGCCAGCAGTCATACTCGACAGGGGTTTGAAGATACGCAGTATTTT
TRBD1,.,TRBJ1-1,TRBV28,CASTPYLTGGGRAFF,TGTGCCAGCACTCCCTATCTGACAGGGGGAGGTCGAGCTTTCTTT
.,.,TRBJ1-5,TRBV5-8,CASSLTGNNQPQHF,TGTGCCAGCAGCTTGACGGGGAACAATCAGCCCCAGCATTTT
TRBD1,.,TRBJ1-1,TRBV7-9,CASSLVARTGGNTEAFF,TGTGCCAGCAGCTTAGTCGCCCGCACAGGGGGGAACACTGAAGCTTTCTTT
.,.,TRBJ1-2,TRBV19,CARSRGHLYGYTF,TGTGCCCGTAGTAGAGGACACCTCTATGGCTACACCTTC
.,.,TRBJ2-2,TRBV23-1,CASRDETGELFF,TGCGCCAGCAGAGATGAGACCGGGGAGCTGTTTTTT
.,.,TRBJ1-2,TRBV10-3,CAISETWTDTYGYTF,TGTGCCATCAGTGAGACCTGGACAGACACCTATGGCTACACCTTC
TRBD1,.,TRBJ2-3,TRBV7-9,CASSSRDRGFGTDTQYF,TGTGCCAGCAGCTCGAGAGACAGGGGGTTCGGCACAGATACGCAGTATTTT
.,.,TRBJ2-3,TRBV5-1,CASRVRSFTSTDTQYF,TGCGCCAGCAGGGTTCGGAGCTTTACTAGCACAGATACGCAGTATTTT
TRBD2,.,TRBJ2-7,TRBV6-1,CASSEPVGLREQYF,TGTGCCAGCAGTGAACCCGTGGGACTACGGGAGCAGTACTTC
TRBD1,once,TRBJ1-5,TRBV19,CASAGGRGGQPQHF,TGTGCCAGTGCAGGGGGCCGGGGAGGCCAGCCCCAGCATTTT
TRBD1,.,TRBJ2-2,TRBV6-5,CASSGTGGNTGELFF,TGTGCCAGCAGCGGGACAGGGGGGAACACCGGGGAGCTGTTTTTT
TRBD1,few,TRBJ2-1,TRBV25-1,CASSEGQRHNEQFF,TGTGCCAGCAGTGAGGGACAGAGACACAATGAGCAGTTCTTC
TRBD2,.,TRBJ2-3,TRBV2,CASRGGLAGFLDTQYF,TGTGCCAGCAGGGGGGGACTAGCGGGGTTTCTAGATACGCAGTATTTT
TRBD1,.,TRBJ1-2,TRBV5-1,CASSLGQNNGYTF,TGCGCCAGCAGCCTGGGACAGAACAATGGCTACACCTTC
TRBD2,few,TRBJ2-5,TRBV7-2,CASSPGLTMYQETQYF,TGTGCCAGCAGCCCGGGACTAACCATGTACCAAGAGACCCAGTACTTC
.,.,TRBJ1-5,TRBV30,CAWSTRGYQPQHF,TGTGCCTGGAGTACGAGGGGGTATCAGCCCCAGCATTTT
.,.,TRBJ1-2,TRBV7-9,CSSSLVSQDLYGYTF,TGTTCCAGCAGCTTAGTATCACAGGATCTCTATGGCTACACCTTC
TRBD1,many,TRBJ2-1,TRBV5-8,CASSPGQGYNEQFF,TGTGCCAGCAGCCCGGGACAGGGATACAATGAGCAGTTCTTC
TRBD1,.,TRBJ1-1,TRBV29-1,CSGGQGRTEAFF,TGCAGCGGGGGACAGGGGAGAACTGAAGCTTTCTTT
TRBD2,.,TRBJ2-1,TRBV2,CASSEWLAGIIDNSYNEQFF,TGTGCCAGCAGTGAATGGCTAGCGGGGATTATCGACAACTCCTACAATGAGCAGTTCTTC
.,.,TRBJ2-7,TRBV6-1,CASRTVLAASYEQYF,TGTGCCAGCAGAACCGTACTAGCCGCCTCCTACGAGCAGTACTTC
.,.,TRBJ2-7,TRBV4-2,CASSRGLSYEQYF,TGTGCCAGCAGCCGAGGACTATCCTACGAGCAGTACTTC
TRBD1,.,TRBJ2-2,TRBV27,CASSEQGPPNTGELFF,TGTGCCAGCAGTGAACAGGGGCCACCGAACACCGGGGAGCTGTTTTTT
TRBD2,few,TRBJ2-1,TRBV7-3,CASSRLAESYNEQFF,TGTGCCAGCAGCCGACTAGCGGAGTCCTACAATGAGCAGTTCTTC
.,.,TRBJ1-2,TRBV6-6,CASMGGGYSYGYTF,TGTGCCAGCATGGGTGGGGGGTATAGCTATGGCTACACCTTC
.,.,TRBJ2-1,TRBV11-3,CASSQGRGSYNEQFF,TGTGCCAGCAGCCAGGGGCGCGGGAGCTACAATGAGCAGTTCTTC
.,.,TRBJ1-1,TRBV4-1,CASSQEVRGTEAFF,TGCGCCAGCAGCCAAGAAGTCCGGGGCACTGAAGCTTTCTTT
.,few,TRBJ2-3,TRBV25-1,CASSEFGADTQYF,TGTGCCAGCAGTGAATTCGGGGCAGATACGCAGTATTTT
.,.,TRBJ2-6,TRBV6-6,CASSTQSGNWANVLTF,TGTGCCAGCAGTACCCAAAGCGGTAATTGGGCCAACGTCCTGACTTTC
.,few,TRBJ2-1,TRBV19,CASRFNVRDTYNEQFF,TGTGCCAGTCGGTTTAATGTCCGGGACACATACAATGAGCAGTTCTTC
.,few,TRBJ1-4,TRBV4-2,CASSQDPSTNEKLFF,TGTGCCAGCAGCCAAGACCCGTCAACTAATGAAAAACTGTTTTTT
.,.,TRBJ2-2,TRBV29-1,CSVGKRQPTNTGELFF,TGCAGCGTGGGCAAAAGACAACCTACGAACACCGGGGAGCTGTTTTTT
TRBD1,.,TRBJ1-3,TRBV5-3,CARSSTGSLGGNTIYF,TGTGCCAGAAGCTCGACAGGGTCTTTAGGTGGAAACACCATATATTTT
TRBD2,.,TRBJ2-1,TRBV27,CASSFSGRAEQFF,TGTGCCAGCAGTTTTAGCGGGAGGGCTGAGCAGTTCTTC
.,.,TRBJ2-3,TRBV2,CASIRDSELSADTQYF,TGTGCCAGCATTCGGGACTCCGAACTATCTGCAGATACGCAGTATTTT
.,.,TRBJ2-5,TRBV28,CASSSGTSRKTQYF,TGTGCCAGCAGTTCGGGGACTTCGAGAAAGACCCAGTACTTC
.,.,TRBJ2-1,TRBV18,CASSPPEGLANNEQFF,TGTGCCAGCTCACCACCGGAGGGCTTGGCGAACAATGAGCAGTTCTTC
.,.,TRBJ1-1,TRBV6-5,CASSNGVEAFF,TGTGCCAGCAGTAACGGGGTTGAAGCTTTCTTT
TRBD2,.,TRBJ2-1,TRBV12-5,CASGLVRTSGIASSSYNEQFF,TGTGCTAGTGGTTTGGTTAGGACTAGCGGGATCGCTTCAAGCTCCTACAATGAGCAGTTCTTC
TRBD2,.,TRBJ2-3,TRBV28,CASSGGLAGGEDTQYF,TGTGCCAGCAGTGGGGGACTAGCGGGGGGGGAAGATACGCAGTATTTT
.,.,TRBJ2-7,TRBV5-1,CASSLGDTSYEQYF,TGCGCCAGCAGCTTAGGGGACACCTCCTACGAGCAGTACTTC
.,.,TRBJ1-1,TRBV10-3,CAISESTLDTEAFF,TGTGCCATCAGTGAGTCGACATTGGACACTGAAGCTTTCTTT
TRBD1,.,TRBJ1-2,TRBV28,CASRHRVGQQMGHYGYTF,TGTGCCAGCAGACACCGCGTGGGACAGCAAATGGGACACTATGGCTACACCTTC
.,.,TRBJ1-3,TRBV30,CAWSVAGAFAIYF,TGTGCCTGGAGTGTGGCAGGGGCTTTTGCCATATATTTT
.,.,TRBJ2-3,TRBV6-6,CASSAREKYTDTQYF,TGTGCCAGCAGCGCCCGGGAGAAATACACAGATACGCAGTATTTT
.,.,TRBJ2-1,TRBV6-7,CASSPDSINEQFF,TGTGCCAGCAGTCCGGACTCGATCAATGAGCAGTTCTTC
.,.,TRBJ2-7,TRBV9,CASSVSGQASEQYF,TGTGCCAGCAGCGTAAGTGGCCAAGCGAGCGAGCAGTACTTC